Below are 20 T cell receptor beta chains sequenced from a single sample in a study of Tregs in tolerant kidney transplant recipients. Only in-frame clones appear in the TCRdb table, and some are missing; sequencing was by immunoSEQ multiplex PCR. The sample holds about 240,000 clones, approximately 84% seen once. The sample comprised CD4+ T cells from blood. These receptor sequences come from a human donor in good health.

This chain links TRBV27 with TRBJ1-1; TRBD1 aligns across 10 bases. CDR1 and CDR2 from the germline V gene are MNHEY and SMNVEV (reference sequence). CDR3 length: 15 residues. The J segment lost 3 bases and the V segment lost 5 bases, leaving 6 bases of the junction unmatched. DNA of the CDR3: TGTGCCAGCAGTCTCATCGGACAGGGGGACACTGAAGCTTTCTTT. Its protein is CASSLIGQGDTEAFF.

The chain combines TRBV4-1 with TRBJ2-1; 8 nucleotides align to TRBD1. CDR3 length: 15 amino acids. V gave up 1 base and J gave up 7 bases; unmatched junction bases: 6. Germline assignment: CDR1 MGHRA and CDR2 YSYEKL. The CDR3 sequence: CASSQGQGPLNEQFF. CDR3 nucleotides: TGCGCCAGCAGCCAAGGACAGGGGCCTCTAAATGAGCAGTTCTTC.

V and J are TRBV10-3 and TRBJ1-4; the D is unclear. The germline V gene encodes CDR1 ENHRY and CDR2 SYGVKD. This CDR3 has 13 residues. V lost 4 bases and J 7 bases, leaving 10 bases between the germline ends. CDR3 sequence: CAISAKGREKLFF. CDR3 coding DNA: TGTGCCATCAGTGCTAAAGGGCGTGAAAAACTGTTTTTT.

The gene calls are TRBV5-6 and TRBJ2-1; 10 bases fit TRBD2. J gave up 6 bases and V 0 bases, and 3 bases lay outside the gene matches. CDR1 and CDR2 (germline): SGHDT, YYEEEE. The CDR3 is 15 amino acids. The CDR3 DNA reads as TGTGCCAGCAGCTTGGGCGGACTAGCGGCCAATGAGCAGTTCTTC. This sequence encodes CASSLGGLAANEQFF.

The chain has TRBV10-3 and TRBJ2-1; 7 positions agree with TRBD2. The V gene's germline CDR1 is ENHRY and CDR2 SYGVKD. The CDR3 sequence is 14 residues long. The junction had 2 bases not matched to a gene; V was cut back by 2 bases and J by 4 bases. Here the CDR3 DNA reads TGTGCCATCAGTGAGCGGGGGGATTACAATGAGCAGTTCTTC. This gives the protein CAISERGDYNEQFF.

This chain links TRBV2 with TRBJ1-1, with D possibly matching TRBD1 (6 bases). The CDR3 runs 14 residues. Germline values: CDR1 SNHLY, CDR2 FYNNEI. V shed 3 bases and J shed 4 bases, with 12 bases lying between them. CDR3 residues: CASSDEGRGTEAFF. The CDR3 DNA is TGTGCCAGCAGTGACGAAGGCAGGGGCACTGAAGCTTTCTTT.

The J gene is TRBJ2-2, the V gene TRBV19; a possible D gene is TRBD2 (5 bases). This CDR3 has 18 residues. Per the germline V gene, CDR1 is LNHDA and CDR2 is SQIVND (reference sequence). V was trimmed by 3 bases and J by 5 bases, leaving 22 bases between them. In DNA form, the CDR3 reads TGTGCCAGTAGTATTGGAGGTGGTAGGACGGCGTCTACCGGGGAGCTGTTTTTT. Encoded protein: CASSIGGGRTASTGELFF.

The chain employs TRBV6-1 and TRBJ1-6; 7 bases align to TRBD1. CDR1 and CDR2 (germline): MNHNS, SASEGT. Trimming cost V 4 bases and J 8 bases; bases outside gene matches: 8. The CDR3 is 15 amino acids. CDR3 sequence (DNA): TGTGCCAGCAGTGGGGGACAGCCTGAGGATTCACCCCTCCACTTT. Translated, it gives CASSGGQPEDSPLHF.

The chain's CDR3 is CASSTSTTNEKLFF. In nucleotides, the CDR3 is TGCGCCAGCAGTACTTCTACAACTAATGAAAAACTGTTTTTT. The V call is TRBV5-1, the J call TRBJ1-4; D not resolved. The CDR3 extends over 14 amino acids. Trimming cost V 5 bases and J 0 bases, with 8 bases left between them. Germline V gene lookup returns CDR1 SGHRS and CDR2 YFSETQ.

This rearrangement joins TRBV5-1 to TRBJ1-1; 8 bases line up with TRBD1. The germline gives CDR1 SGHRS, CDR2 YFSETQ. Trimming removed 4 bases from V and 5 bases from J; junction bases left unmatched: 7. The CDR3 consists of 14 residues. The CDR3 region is CASSRSTGGTEAFF. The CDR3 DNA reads TGCGCCAGCAGCCGATCCACAGGGGGGACTGAAGCTTTCTTT.

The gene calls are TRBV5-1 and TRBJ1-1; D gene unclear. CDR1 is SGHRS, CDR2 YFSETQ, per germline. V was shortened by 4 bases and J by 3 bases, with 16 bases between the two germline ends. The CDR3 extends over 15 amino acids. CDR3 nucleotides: TGCGCCAGCAGCCCGGTCCAAGTTGAGTACACTGAAGCTTTCTTT. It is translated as CASSPVQVEYTEAFF.

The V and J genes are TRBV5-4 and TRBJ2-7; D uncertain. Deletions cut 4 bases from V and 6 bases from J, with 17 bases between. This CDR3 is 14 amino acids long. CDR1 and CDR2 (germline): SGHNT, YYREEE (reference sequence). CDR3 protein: CASSPRLTEGEQYF. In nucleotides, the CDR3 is TGTGCCAGCAGCCCTCGTCTGACCGAAGGCGAGCAGTACTTC.

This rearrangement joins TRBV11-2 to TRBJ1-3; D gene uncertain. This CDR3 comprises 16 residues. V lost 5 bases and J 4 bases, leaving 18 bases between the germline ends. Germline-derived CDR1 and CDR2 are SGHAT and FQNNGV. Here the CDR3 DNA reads TGTGCCAGCAGCCCTAACGACGGGTCCCCGGGAAACACCATATATTTT. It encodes CASSPNDGSPGNTIYF.

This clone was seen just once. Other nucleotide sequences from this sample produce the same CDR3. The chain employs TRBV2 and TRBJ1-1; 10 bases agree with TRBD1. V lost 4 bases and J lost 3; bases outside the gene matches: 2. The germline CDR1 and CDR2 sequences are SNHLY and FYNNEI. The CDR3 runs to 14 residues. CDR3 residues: CASSGTGGHTEAFF. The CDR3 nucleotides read TGTGCCAGCAGTGGGACAGGGGGTCACACTGAAGCTTTCTTT.

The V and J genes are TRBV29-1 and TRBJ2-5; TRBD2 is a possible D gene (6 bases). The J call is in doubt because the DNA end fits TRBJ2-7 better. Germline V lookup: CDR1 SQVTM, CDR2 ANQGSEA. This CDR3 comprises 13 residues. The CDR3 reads CSVDIGSKYEQYF. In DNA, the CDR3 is TGCAGCGTTGATATCGGGAGTAAGTACGAGCAGTACTTC.

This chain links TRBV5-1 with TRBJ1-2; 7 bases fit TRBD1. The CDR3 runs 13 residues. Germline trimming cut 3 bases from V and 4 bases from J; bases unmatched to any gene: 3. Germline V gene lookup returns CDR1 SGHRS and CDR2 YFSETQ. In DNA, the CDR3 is TGCGCCAGCAGCTCGGAGGGGGCCTATGGCTACACCTTC. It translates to CASSSEGAYGYTF. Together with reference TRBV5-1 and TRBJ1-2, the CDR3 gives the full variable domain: KAGVTQTPRYLIKTRGQQVTLSCSPISGHRSVSWYQQTPGQGLQFLFEYFSETQRNKGNFPGRFSGRQFSNSRSEMNVSTLELGDSALYLCASSSEGAYGYTFGSGTRLTVV.

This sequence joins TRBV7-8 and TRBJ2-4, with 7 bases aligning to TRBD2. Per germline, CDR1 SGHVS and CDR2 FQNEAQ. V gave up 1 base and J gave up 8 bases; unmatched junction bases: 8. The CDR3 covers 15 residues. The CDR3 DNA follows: TGTGCCAGCAGCTTAGTTGGTGGGAGGGCCGACATTCAGTACTTC. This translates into CASSLVGGRADIQYF.

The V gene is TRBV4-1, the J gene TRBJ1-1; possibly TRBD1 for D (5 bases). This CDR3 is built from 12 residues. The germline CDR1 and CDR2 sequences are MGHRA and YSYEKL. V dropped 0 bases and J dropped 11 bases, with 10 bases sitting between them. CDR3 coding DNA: TGCGCCAGCAGCCAAGAGCAGGGTACTGCTTTCTTT. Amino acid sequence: CASSQEQGTAFF.

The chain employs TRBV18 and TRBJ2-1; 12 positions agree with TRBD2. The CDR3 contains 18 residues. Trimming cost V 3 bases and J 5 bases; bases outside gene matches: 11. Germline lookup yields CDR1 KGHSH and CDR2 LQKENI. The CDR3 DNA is TGTGCCAGCTCACCTCGACTAACTAGCGGGGGGCAGAACAATGAGCAGTTCTTC. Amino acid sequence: CASSPRLTSGGQNNEQFF.

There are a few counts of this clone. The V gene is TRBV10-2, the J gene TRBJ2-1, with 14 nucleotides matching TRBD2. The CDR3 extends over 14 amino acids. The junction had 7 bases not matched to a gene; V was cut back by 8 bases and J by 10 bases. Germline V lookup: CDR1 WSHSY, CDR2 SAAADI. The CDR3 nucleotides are TGCGCCAGCCTCGGGACTAGCGGGAGTTTGGAGCAGTTCTTC. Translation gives CASLGTSGSLEQFF.